This TCR beta chain derives from a study of blood T cell repertoires in COVID-19. Across the study: COVID-19 samples collected from the United States, Italy and Spain covered acute and convalescent phases.

Clones were read by immunoSEQ multiplex PCR, and TCRdb kept only the in-frame ones, dropping some. Of around 300,000 clones listed, roughly 85% are singletons. The sample was peripheral blood. This TCR was recovered from a human donor in a cohort sampled during active COVID-19.

The CDR3 here is CASSLNTGNNSPLHF. The CDR3 bases are TGTGCCAGCTCATTAAATACAGGGAATAATTCACCCCTCCACTTT. The J gene is TRBJ1-6, the V gene TRBV18; maybe TRBD1 (6 bases). Germline loops: CDR1 KGHSH, CDR2 LQKENI. The CDR3 extends over 15 amino acids. V lost 5 bases, J lost 5 bases, and 13 bases lay in between.